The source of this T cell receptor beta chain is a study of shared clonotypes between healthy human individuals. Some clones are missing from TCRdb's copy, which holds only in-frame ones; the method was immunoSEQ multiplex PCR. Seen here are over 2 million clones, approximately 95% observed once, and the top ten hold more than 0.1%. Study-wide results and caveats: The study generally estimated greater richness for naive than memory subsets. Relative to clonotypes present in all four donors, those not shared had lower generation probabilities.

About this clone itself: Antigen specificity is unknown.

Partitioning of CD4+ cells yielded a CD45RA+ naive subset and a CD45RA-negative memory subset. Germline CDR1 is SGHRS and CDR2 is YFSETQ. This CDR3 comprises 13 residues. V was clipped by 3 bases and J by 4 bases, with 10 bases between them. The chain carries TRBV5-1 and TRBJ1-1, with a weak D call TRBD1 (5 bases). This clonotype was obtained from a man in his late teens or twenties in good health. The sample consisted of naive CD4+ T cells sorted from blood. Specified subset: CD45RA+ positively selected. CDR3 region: CASSSEGSTEAFF. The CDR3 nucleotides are TGCGCCAGCAGCTCTGAGGGGAGCACTGAAGCTTTCTTT.